This TCR beta chain was identified during a study of CD8 T cells in Susac syndrome (dated by TCRdb to about 2019). Looking at the study overall: Of the Susac syndrome patients who were sequenced, under ten were in clinical remission while about 6 had clinically active disease. At blood withdrawal, Susac syndrome patients were either therapy-naive, taking corticosteroids (in some cases with IVIg as well), or taking IVIg alone. The study used repertoire sequencing to test whether antigen drove CD8+ T cell activation and differentiation in Susac syndrome.

High-throughput TCR beta sequencing profiled peripheral blood CD8+ and CD4+ T cells from healthy donors, Susac syndrome patients and multiple sclerosis patients. The Susac syndrome patients fulfilled recently defined diagnostic criteria for either definite or probable disease. CD8+ TEMRA cells were enriched by FACS, while bulk CD8+ and CD4+ T cells were purified by magnetic negative isolation. Blood was drawn into EDTA tubes, processed within 24 hours, and PBMCs were isolated by density gradient centrifugation. PBMCs intended for TCR sequencing were cryopreserved in liquid nitrogen and were subsequently thawed in a 37 degrees C water bath. Purity of sorted or isolated CD4+, CD8+ and CD8+ TEMRA cells was at least 90%. Between the V and J ends, shortened by 0 bases and 15 bases respectively, the junction contains 12 bases. In the germline V gene (reference sequence), CDR1 corresponds to LNHNV and CDR2 to YYDKDF. The CDR3 runs 12 residues from the cysteine to the phenylalanine. Of all the DNA, just the CDR3 is kept, 36 bases in frame from base 1.

Notes on this clonotype: Its antigen is currently not known. Base qualities are missing; no much larger clone stands one base away.

Study-level results and caveats: In patients with Susac syndrome, the CD4+ T cell repertoire showed no detectable clonal expansion. The TCR sequencing and HLA analysis was acknowledged to have included a relatively small number of individuals.

RNA was extracted with the RNeasy kit and about 0.5 to 1 ug was reverse transcribed using random hexamers. The immunoSEQ multiplex PCR assay, which covers 54 Vbeta and 13 Jbeta segments, was used to amplify TCR beta CDR3 regions. To correct PCR amplification bias, a synthetic template baseline was used for both primer optimization and computational correction. The authors' pipeline ran thus. Only productive sequences were kept, with reads annotated to V, D and J genes according to IMGT and analyzed in immunoSEQ Analyzer. Clonality was calculated as one minus the Shannon entropy normalized by log2 of the number of productive unique sequences. Public and private clones were assessed among the 100 most prevalent clones of each patient and control. Clones were defined as Susac-specific when absent from the healthy and MS cohorts, from 1,000 to 1,100 published viral clones and from other ImmuneACCESS disease sequences. TCRdb trimmed the raw reads at Q25, called clones with MiXCR and kept productive beta chains. Each entry is one CDR3 protein sequence, shown with its most common DNA and genes. TCRdb, not the original authors, processed these V and J calls. A total of roughly 130,000 distinct CDR3 sequences appear in this sample, approximately 96% of them only once. Roughly 0.14% of the sample comes from the top ten.

Material: CD4+ T cells from PBMCs. This sequence originates from a human donor with Susac syndrome. Recombination joined TRBV15 with TRBJ2-4; confidence is insufficient to name the D gene. The DNA sequence is as follows: TGTGCCACCAGCAGAGATCACAAACCGTGGTACTTC. Its product reads: CATSRDHKPWYF.